Below, one T cell receptor beta chain is given with its context. The target antigen is unknown. A read error may account for a junction end that differs from germline. TCR beta CDR3 region amplification was performed from RNA transcripts. The study used the HTBI primer set for a first-round RT-PCR of the TCR CDR3. TCRdb fed the multiplex PCR reads into MiXCR, producing one record per CDR3 protein. This table has 500,000 to 800,000 distinct CDR3 sequences, about 14% appearing once. At least 3 on the Clinical Activity Score was recorded for ophthalmopathy patients, who also had NOSPECS grade at least 4 and duration under 3 months. Diagnoses rested on clinical symptoms, serum thyroxine and TRAb, thyroid ultrasound and orbital computed tomography. This record belongs to a study of T cells in Graves' hyperthyroidism and ophthalmopathy. Study-level results: Classification by a 13 V-J model distinguished ophthalmopathy from stable hyperthyroidism. Blood samples included most of the expanded thyroid clonotypes exceeding 0.001.

What was sequenced was blood. This clonotype was obtained from a woman aged 50 to 60 with Graves' ophthalmopathy.

CDR3 DNA sequence: TGTGCCACCGGCAGTGAGACAGGGCCGGGGTATGGCTACACCTTC. Translating gives CATGSETGPGYGYTF. The chain joins TRBV15 to TRBJ1-2, with 7 bases lining up with TRBD1. This CDR3 is 15 amino acids long. Per the germline V gene, CDR1 is LNHNV and CDR2 is YYDKDF (reference sequence).